There are a few counts of the clone carrying this TCR beta chain. Its target is unknown. This clone may be a read error of a much larger clone one base away. The data were obtained in a study of neurological immune-mediated disorders. CDR1 and CDR2 from the germline V gene are SEHNR and FQNEAQ (reference sequence). V was pared by 10 bases and J by 0 bases, with 10 bases between. The CDR3 runs 14 residues. Study results and limitations: Because no CDR3 amino acid sequences were shared across subjects by expanded clones, private repertoires were suggested in all groups. HTLV-1-associated myelopathy displayed the greatest TCR clonal expansion, and multiple sclerosis exhibited the smallest, lower than that of healthy controls.

Volunteers attending a blood bank in Maryland, USA, served as healthy controls. The cDNA came from 5'RACE with 10-nucleotide random UMIs. Each CDR3 protein is one row after TCRdb ran MiXCR on the 5' RACE reads. The top ten clones hold roughly 4% of a sample with roughly 50,000 distinct CDR3 sequences, about 15% of them seen once. The specimen was PBMCs. The sequence derives from a man in his fifties or sixties in good health. The genes are TRBV7-9 and TRBJ1-6, with D hard to call. The CDR3 sequence: CANTRDSYNSPLHF. CDR3 DNA sequence: TGTGCCAACACGCGAGACTCCTATAATTCACCCCTCCACTTT.